Following are 6 T cell receptor beta chains from one sample sequenced in a study of control samples from healthy donors and cancer patients. Data came from immunoSEQ multiplex PCR; TCRdb stores just in-frame clones and leaves some out. Of about 250,000 clones in the sample, almost 85% were seen once. Sequenced material: PBMCs. All receptors come from a woman aged 60 to 75 with lung cancer.

The rearrangement links TRBV5-1 to TRBJ1-3, with 8 nucleotides matching TRBD1. With V trimmed by 2 bases and J by 3 bases, 10 bases remained unmatched. The CDR3 consists of 17 residues. CDR1 and CDR2 (germline): SGHRS, YFSETQ. CDR3 nucleotides: TGCGCCAGCAGCTTAGACGGACAGGGACAGTATGGAAACACCATATATTTT. Amino acids: CASSLDGQGQYGNTIYF.

The chain joins TRBV30 to TRBJ2-7; a weak D match, TRBD1 (6 bases). The V gene's germline CDR1 is GTSNPN and CDR2 SVGIG (reference sequence). The CDR3 has 14 amino acids. Trimming pared 0 bases from V and 3 bases from J, leaving 12 bases between. The CDR3 here is CAWSVQGGNYEQYF. The DNA of the CDR3 is TGTGCCTGGAGTGTACAGGGCGGAAACTACGAGCAGTACTTC.

The count of this clone is one. The J gene is TRBJ2-5, the V gene TRBV19; D perhaps matches TRBD2 (5 bases). The CDR3 is 15 residues long. Trimming took off 4 bases at V and 2 bases at J, with 14 bases between the two ends. The germline V gene has CDR1 LNHDA and CDR2 SQIVND (reference sequence). CDR3 DNA sequence: TGTGCCAGTAGTAGTGCAGAGGCGGGTCAAGAGACCCAGTACTTC. Protein product: CASSSAEAGQETQYF.

The sample holds a few counts of this clone. The J gene is TRBJ1-5, the V gene TRBV6-6; TRBD1 aligns across 9 bases. CDR1 is MNHNY, CDR2 SVGAGI, per germline (reference sequence). CDR3 length: 17 amino acids. Trimming cost V 5 bases and J 4 bases; bases outside gene matches: 12. CDR3 in amino acids: CASSPPGQGTANQPQHF. CDR3 DNA: TGTGCCAGCAGTCCCCCGGGACAGGGTACGGCGAATCAGCCCCAGCATTTT.

This clone was seen more than once but under ten times. This same CDR3 is encoded by further DNA sequences in the sample. This chain uses TRBV5-6 with TRBJ1-1; D remains ambiguous. Germline loops: CDR1 SGHDT, CDR2 YYEEEE. This CDR3 is built from 13 residues. V lost 2 bases and J 3 bases, leaving 8 bases between the germline ends. CDR3: CASSLGRDTEAFF. CDR3 nucleotides: TGTGCCAGCAGCTTAGGTAGGGACACTGAAGCTTTCTTT.

The chain joins TRBV25-1 to TRBJ1-1, with D uncertain. The CDR3 contains 12 residues. V lost 6 bases to trimming and J lost 9 bases, with 14 bases between them. Germline V gene lookup returns CDR1 MGHDK and CDR2 SYGVNS. CDR3 sequence: CASSGFEDKAFF. CDR3 nucleotide sequence: TGTGCCAGCAGCGGGTTCGAGGATAAAGCTTTCTTT.